Below are 24 T cell receptor beta chains sequenced from a single sample in a study of CD8 T cells in ankylosing spondylitis. TCRdb called the 5' RACE reads again in MiXCR, with one record for every CDR3 protein. The sample comprises about 130,000 distinct CDR3 sequences, approximately 9.7% of which are singletons, and about 3.6% rests with the top ten. Sequencing used blood, either unsorted or a sorted T cell fraction (not recorded which). The receptors here all came from a male donor with ankylosing spondylitis or in good health (not recorded which).

The rearrangement links TRBV12-3 or TRBV12-4 to TRBJ2-5; D not resolved. Between the trimmed V and J ends, which lost 6 bases and 5 bases, there was a span of 19 bases. This CDR3 is built from 15 residues. CDR3 residues: CASSPFGVEVETQYF. For the CDR3, the DNA is TGTGCCAGCAGCCCATTTGGGGTCGAGGTGGAGACCCAGTACTTC.

A few counts support this clonotype. V and J are TRBV11-2 and TRBJ2-1, with TRBD2 matching over 9 bases. CDR1 and CDR2 from the germline V gene are SGHAT and FQNNGV. The CDR3 runs 16 residues. Trimming removed 3 bases from V and 7 bases from J; junction bases left unmatched: 10. CDR3 protein: CASSFMGTSPTNEQFF. CDR3 sequence (DNA): TGTGCCAGCAGCTTTATGGGGACTAGCCCCACAAATGAGCAGTTCTTC.

The chain has TRBV7-9 and TRBJ2-7; 9 nucleotides align to TRBD1. Germline V CDR1 and CDR2: SEHNR, FQNEAQ (reference sequence). After removal of 7 bases from V and 3 bases from J, the junction contained 10 bases not matched to a gene. CDR3 length: 15 residues. The CDR3 region is CASNLTGGSFYEQYF. CDR3 nucleotide sequence: TGTGCCAGCAATTTGACAGGGGGGTCGTTCTACGAGCAGTACTTC.

This clonotype has ten or more counts. This chain connects TRBV5-1 to TRBJ2-1; 11 nucleotides line up with TRBD2. CDR3 length: 19 amino acids. Looked up from germline, CDR1 is SGHRS and CDR2 is YFSETQ. Trimming cost V 4 bases and J 4 bases; bases outside gene matches: 16. The CDR3 region has the DNA TGCGCCAGCAGCCCTGGAGGGTTAGCGGGAGGGCCAAGGTACAATGAGCAGTTCTTC. This codes for CASSPGGLAGGPRYNEQFF.

The sample holds many counts of this clonotype. The chain couples TRBV12-3 or TRBV12-4 to TRBJ2-1; D not resolved. Trimming cost V 2 bases and J 8 bases, with 13 bases left between them. The CDR3 spans 14 residues. This chain's CDR3 is CASSLRRLEDEQFF. CDR3 sequence (DNA): TGTGCCAGCAGTTTACGTCGTCTCGAGGATGAGCAGTTCTTC.

This clonotype was counted ten times or more. This chain links TRBV4-3 with TRBJ2-1; D is tentatively TRBD1 or TRBD2 (5 bases each). CDR1 is LGHNA, CDR2 YSLEER, per germline. The CDR3 extends over 12 amino acids. Trimming removed 0 bases from V and 15 bases from J, with 12 bases in between. The CDR3 DNA reads TGCGCCAGCAGCCAAGAGCCGGGACGGCTGTTCTTC. This gives the protein CASSQEPGRLFF.

This clonotype was counted ten times or more. This sequence joins TRBV3-1 and TRBJ2-1; 14 bases are a match to TRBD2. V shed 3 bases, J shed 7 bases, and the junction held 2 bases outside the gene matches. Germline loops: CDR1 LGHDT, CDR2 YNNKEL (reference sequence). The CDR3 extends over 15 amino acids. The CDR3 loop reads CASSQRLAGGNEQFF. CDR3 nucleotide sequence: TGTGCCAGCAGCCAGCGACTAGCGGGAGGGAATGAGCAGTTCTTC.

A few counts support this clonotype. The chain carries TRBV7-9 and TRBJ2-1; TRBD2 matches 9 bases. Germline-derived CDR1 and CDR2 are SEHNR and FQNEAQ (reference sequence). There are 15 residues in the CDR3. With V trimmed by 6 bases and J by 7 bases, 10 bases remained unmatched. As DNA, the CDR3 is TGTGCCAGCAGGGGTAGCGGGAGCCTTTGGAATGAGCAGTTCTTC. This gives the protein CASRGSGSLWNEQFF.

This clonotype was seen repeatedly, ten times or more. The chain combines TRBV7-9 with TRBJ1-1, with unresolved D. The germline gives CDR1 SEHNR, CDR2 FQNEAQ (reference sequence). This CDR3 comprises 12 residues. V lost 4 bases and J lost 11, with 14 bases in between. CDR3 coding DNA: TGTGCCAGCAGCTCCGACCCCCAGGATGCTTTCTTT. Its translation: CASSSDPQDAFF.

This clonotype was counted a few times. This chain joins TRBV7-2 and TRBJ2-5; 9 positions match TRBD1. Germline V gene lookup returns CDR1 SGHTA and CDR2 FQGNSA. This CDR3 is built from 13 residues. J lost 7 bases, V lost 5 bases, and 5 bases had no gene match. CDR3 coding DNA: TGTGCCAGCAGCAGGGACAGGGAGGCGACCCAGTACTTC. As protein: CASSRDREATQYF.

J is TRBJ2-1 and V is TRBV7-2; TRBD2 might be the D (5 bases). The ends were cut back, 1 base at V and 8 bases at J, with 12 bases in the middle. The CDR3 has 14 residues. Germline CDR1 SGHTA, CDR2 FQGNSA. The CDR3 protein is CASSLGRGLDEQFF. In DNA form, the CDR3 reads TGTGCCAGCAGCTTAGGTAGAGGGCTTGATGAGCAGTTCTTC.

The chain couples TRBV30 to TRBJ2-2; TRBD2 is a possible D gene (5 bases). CDR3 length equals 14 residues. Deletions cut 0 bases from V and 4 bases from J, with 9 bases between. CDR1 and CDR2 from the germline V gene are GTSNPN and SVGIG (reference sequence). This chain's CDR3 is CAWSVLASTGELFF. In nucleotides, the CDR3 is TGTGCCTGGAGTGTATTAGCGAGCACCGGGGAGCTGTTTTTT. Full variable domain (rest looked up from reference TRBV30 and TRBJ2-2): SQTIHQWPATLVQPVGSPLSLECTVEGTSNPNLYWYRQAAGRGLQLLFYSVGIGQISSEVPQNLSASRPQDRQFILSSKKLLLSDSGFYLCAWSVLASTGELFFGEGSRLTVL.

This clonotype was seen at least ten times. The chain links TRBV7-2 to TRBJ2-1; D might be TRBD2 (7 bases). Per the germline V gene, CDR1 is SGHTA and CDR2 is FQGNSA. Between the trimmed V and J ends, which lost 1 base and 3 bases, there was a span of 13 bases. This CDR3 region has 16 residues. This CDR3 reads CASSLVGGQRYNEQFF. Written as DNA, the CDR3 is TGTGCCAGCAGCTTAGTCGGGGGGCAACGCTACAATGAGCAGTTCTTC.

This clonotype was seen at least ten times. The chain joins TRBV5-1 to TRBJ2-7; possibly TRBD2 for D (6 bases). Germline assignment: CDR1 SGHRS and CDR2 YFSETQ. Trimming removed 0 bases from V and 4 bases from J, with 11 bases in between. The CDR3 sequence is 14 residues long. The CDR3 here is CASSLVAGSYEQYF. The CDR3 region has the DNA TGCGCCAGCAGCTTGGTGGCGGGATCGTACGAGCAGTACTTC.

The table lists this clonotype with many counts. The V and J genes are TRBV20-1 and TRBJ2-2; possible D gene TRBD2, 5 bases. The CDR3 consists of 17 residues. The V end lost 1 base, the J end lost 1 base, and 16 bases lay between the germline ends. CDR1 and CDR2 from the germline V gene are DFQATT and SNEGSKA (reference sequence). CDR3: CSARVVEGLKNTGELFF. Written as DNA, the CDR3 is TGCAGTGCTAGAGTAGTTGAGGGCCTTAAGAACACCGGGGAGCTGTTTTTT.

J is TRBJ1-2 and V is TRBV20-1, with a weak D call TRBD1 (6 bases). Trimming shortened V by 0 bases and J by 2 bases, and 13 bases separated the two germline ends. There are 15 residues in the CDR3. The V gene's germline CDR1 is DFQATT and CDR2 SNEGSKA (reference sequence). In DNA, the CDR3 is TGCAGTGCTAGAGAAAGGGGGGCAGCGAACTATGGCTACACCTTC. Translation gives CSARERGAANYGYTF.

In its sample, this clonotype was seen many times. The genes are TRBV29-1 and TRBJ2-3; the D is unclear. Trimming pared 6 bases from V and 6 bases from J, leaving 10 bases between. Germline V lookup: CDR1 SQVTM, CDR2 ANQGSEA. The CDR3 totals 11 residues. The CDR3 DNA is TGCAGCGTGGGAAACGGGGATACGCAGTATTTT. As protein: CSVGNGDTQYF.

The rearrangement uses TRBV5-1 and TRBJ2-3; TRBD2 is a possible D gene (5 bases). This CDR3 is 16 amino acids long. Germline V CDR1 and CDR2: SGHRS, YFSETQ. V shed 4 bases and J shed 4 bases, with 19 bases lying between them. The CDR3 sequence: CASSQEVLGSADTQYF. The DNA of the CDR3 is TGCGCCAGCAGCCAGGAGGTCCTGGGATCAGCAGATACGCAGTATTTT.

This clonotype was seen just once. The chain joins TRBV7-8 to TRBJ2-5; 12 bases are a match to TRBD2. Germline assignment: CDR1 SGHVS and CDR2 FQNEAQ. The CDR3 is made up of 16 amino acids. Losses at the gene ends were 5 bases for V and 5 bases for J; bases not matched to a gene: 9. CDR3 loop: CASSTGGLAGFETQYF. The CDR3, as DNA: TGTGCCAGCAGCACAGGTGGACTAGCGGGATTCGAGACCCAGTACTTC.

Details on this clonotype: This may arise from a read error, as a much more abundant clone is one base away. The rearrangement joins TRBV11-2 to TRBJ2-1; 14 nucleotides line up with TRBD2. The CDR3 totals 19 residues. Per the germline V gene, CDR1 is SGHAT and CDR2 is FQNNGV. This chain's CDR3 is CASSFRRGTSGSSHNEQFF. CDR3 DNA: TGTGCCAGCAGCTTCCGTAGGGGGACTAGCGGGAGCTCCCACAATGAGCAGTTCTTC.

The table lists this clonotype with many counts. The chain employs TRBV20-1 and TRBJ2-7; TRBD1 aligns across 12 bases. Losses at the gene ends were 0 bases for V and 4 bases for J; bases not matched to a gene: 7. The germline V gene encodes CDR1 DFQATT and CDR2 SNEGSKA (reference sequence). CDR3 length: 16 amino acids. The CDR3 DNA follows: TGCAGTGCTAGAGACCGGGACAGGGGGCAATGGTACGAGCAGTACTTC. Protein sequence: CSARDRDRGQWYEQYF.

The table lists this clonotype with a few counts. V usage is TRBV7-9 and J usage is TRBJ1-2; D is possibly TRBD1 (5 bases). CDR1 and CDR2 from the germline V gene are SEHNR and FQNEAQ (reference sequence). This CDR3 comprises 14 residues. V was clipped by 5 bases and J by 7 bases, with 17 bases between them. The CDR3 spells CASSRGGGLPGYTF. CDR3 DNA sequence: TGTGCCAGCAGCCGAGGTGGGGGTCTTCCTGGCTACACCTTC.

This clonotype was counted ten times or more. The CDR3 spells CASGPFTGELFF. The DNA of the CDR3 is TGTGCCTCCGGGCCGTTCACCGGGGAGCTGTTTTTT. This chain connects TRBV12-3 or TRBV12-4 to TRBJ2-2; D is uncertain. The CDR3 has 12 amino acids. Trimming removed 11 bases at V and 4 bases at J, with 11 bases between.

There are a few counts of this clonotype. This chain uses TRBV4-2 with TRBJ2-3; 7 bases line up with TRBD2. The germline V gene encodes CDR1 LGHNA and CDR2 YNFKEQ. This CDR3 region has 16 residues. Trimming at V came to 1 base and at J to 1 base, leaving 5 bases not matched to a gene. The CDR3 is CASSQVGGTGTDTQYF. The CDR3, as DNA: TGTGCCAGCAGCCAAGTGGGAGGGACTGGCACAGATACGCAGTATTTT.